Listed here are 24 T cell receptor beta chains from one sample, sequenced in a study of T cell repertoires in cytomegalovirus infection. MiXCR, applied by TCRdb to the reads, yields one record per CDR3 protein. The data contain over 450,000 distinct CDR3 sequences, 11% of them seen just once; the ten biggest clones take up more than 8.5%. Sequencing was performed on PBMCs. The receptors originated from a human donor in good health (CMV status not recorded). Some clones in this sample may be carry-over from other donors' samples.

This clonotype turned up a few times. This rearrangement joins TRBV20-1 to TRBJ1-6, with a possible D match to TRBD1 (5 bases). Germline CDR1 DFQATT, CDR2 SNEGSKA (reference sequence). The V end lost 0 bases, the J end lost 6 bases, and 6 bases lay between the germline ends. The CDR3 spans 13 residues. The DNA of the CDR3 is TGCAGTGCTAGAGAGACAGTTAATTCACCCCTCCACTTT. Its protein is CSARETVNSPLHF.

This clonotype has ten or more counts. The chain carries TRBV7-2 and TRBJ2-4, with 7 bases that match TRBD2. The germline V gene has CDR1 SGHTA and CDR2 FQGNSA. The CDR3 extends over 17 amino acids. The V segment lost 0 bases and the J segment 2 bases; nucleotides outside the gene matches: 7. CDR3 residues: CASSLAQAGVTKNIQYF. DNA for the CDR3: TGTGCCAGCAGCTTAGCGCAGGCGGGAGTAACCAAAAACATTCAGTACTTC.

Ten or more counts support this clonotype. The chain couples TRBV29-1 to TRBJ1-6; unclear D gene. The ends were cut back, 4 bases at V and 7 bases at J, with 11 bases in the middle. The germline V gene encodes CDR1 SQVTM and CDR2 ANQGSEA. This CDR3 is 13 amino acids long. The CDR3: CSVGDGLNSPLHF. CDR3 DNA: TGCAGCGTTGGTGACGGACTGAATTCACCCCTCCACTTT.

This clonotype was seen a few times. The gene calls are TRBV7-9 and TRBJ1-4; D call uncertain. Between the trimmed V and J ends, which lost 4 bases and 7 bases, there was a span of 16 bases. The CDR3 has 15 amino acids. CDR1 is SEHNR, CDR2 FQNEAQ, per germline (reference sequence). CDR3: CASSSGRVSAEKLFF. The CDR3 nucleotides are TGTGCCAGCAGCTCCGGCCGGGTGTCGGCTGAAAAACTGTTTTTT.

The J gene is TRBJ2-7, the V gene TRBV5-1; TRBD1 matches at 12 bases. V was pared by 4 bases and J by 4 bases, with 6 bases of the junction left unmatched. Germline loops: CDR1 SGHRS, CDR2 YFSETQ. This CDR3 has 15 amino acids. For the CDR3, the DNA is TGCGCCAGCAGCCCCGGGACAGGGGGCCAATACGAGCAGTACTTC. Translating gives CASSPGTGGQYEQYF.

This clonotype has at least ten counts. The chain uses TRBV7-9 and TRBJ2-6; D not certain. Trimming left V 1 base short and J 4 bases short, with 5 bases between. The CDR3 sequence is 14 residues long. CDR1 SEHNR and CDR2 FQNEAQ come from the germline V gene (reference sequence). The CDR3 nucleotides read TGTGCCAGCAGCTTAGTGAGAGGGGCCAACGTCCTGACTTTC. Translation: CASSLVRGANVLTF.

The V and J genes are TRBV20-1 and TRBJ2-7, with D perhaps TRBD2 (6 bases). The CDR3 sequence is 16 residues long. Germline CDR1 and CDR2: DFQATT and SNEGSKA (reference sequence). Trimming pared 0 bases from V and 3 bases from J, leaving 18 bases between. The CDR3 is CSARDTVGGRLYEQYF. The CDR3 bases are TGCAGTGCTAGAGATACAGTGGGAGGAAGACTCTACGAGCAGTACTTC.

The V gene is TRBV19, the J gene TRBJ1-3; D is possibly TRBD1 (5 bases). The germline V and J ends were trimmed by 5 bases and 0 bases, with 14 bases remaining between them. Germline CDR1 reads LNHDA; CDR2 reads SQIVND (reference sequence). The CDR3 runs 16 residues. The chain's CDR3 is CASSVPDSISGNTIYF. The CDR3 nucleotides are TGTGCCAGTAGTGTCCCCGACAGCATCTCTGGAAACACCATATATTTT.

The CDR3 sequence: CASSQAGAYLTGELFF. The CDR3 DNA sequence: TGTGCCAGCAGCCAGGCAGGCGCGTATCTCACCGGGGAGCTGTTTTTT. This chain joins TRBV14 and TRBJ2-2; the D is unclear. The V and J ends lost 3 bases and 4 bases respectively, with 15 bases between them. Germline V lookup: CDR1 SGHDN, CDR2 FVKESK. This CDR3 contains 16 residues.

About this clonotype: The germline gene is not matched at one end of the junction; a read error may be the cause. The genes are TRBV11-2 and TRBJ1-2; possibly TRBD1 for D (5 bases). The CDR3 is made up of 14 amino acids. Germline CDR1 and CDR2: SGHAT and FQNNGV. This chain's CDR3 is CASRLTQTDSGYTF. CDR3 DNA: TGTGCCAGCCGCTTAACCCAGACAGACTCTGGCTACACTTTC.

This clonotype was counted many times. The CDR3 loop reads CASSMSGRSYEQYF. CDR3 bases: TGTGCCAGCAGCATGAGCGGGCGCTCCTACGAGCAGTACTTC. This chain links TRBV6-2 or TRBV6-3 with TRBJ2-7, with D tentatively TRBD2 (6 bases). Germline V lookup: CDR1 MNHEY, CDR2 SVGEGT. The CDR3 has 14 residues. Trimming stripped 6 bases from V and 0 bases from J, with 12 bases between.

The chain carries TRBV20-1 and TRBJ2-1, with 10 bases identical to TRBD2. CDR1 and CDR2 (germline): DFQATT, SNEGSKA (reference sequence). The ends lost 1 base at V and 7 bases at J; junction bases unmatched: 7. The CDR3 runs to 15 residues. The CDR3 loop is CSARAHSGGWNEQFF. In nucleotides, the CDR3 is TGCAGTGCTAGAGCCCATAGCGGGGGGTGGAATGAGCAGTTCTTC.

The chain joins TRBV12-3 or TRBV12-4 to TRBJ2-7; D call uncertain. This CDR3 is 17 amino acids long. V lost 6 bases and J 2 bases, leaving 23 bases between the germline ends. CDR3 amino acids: CASSPDDGFLLPYEQYF. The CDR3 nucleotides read TGTGCCAGCAGCCCCGATGACGGATTCCTGTTACCCTACGAGCAGTACTTC.

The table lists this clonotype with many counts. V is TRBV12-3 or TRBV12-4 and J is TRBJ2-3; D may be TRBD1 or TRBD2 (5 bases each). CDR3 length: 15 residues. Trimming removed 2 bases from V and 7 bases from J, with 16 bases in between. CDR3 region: CASSLSGGDLNTQYF. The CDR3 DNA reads TGTGCCAGCAGTTTAAGTGGGGGTGATTTAAATACGCAGTATTTT.

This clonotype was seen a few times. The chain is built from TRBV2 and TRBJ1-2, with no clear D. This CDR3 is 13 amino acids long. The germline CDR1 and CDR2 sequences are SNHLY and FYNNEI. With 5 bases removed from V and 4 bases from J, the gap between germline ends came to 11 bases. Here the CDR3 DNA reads TGTGCCAGCAGTAAGGTGGAGGGCTATGGCTACACCTTC. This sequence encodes CASSKVEGYGYTF.

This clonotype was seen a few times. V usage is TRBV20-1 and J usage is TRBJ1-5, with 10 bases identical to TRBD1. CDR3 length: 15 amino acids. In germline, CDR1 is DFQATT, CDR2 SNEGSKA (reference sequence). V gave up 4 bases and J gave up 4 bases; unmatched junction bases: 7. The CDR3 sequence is CSANSGTGANQPQHF. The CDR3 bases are TGCAGTGCTAACTCCGGGACAGGGGCAAATCAGCCCCAGCATTTT.

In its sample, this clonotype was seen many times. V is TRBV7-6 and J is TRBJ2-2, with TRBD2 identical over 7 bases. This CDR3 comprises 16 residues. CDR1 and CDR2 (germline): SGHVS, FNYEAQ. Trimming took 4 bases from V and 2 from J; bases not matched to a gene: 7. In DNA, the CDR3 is TGTGCCAGCAGCTCCACTAGCGCCTACAACACCGGGGAGCTGTTTTTT. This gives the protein CASSSTSAYNTGELFF.

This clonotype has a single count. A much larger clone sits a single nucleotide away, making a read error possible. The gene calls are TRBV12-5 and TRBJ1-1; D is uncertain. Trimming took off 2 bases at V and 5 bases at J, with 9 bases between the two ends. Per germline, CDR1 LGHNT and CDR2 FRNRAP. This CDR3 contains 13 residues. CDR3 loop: CASGLTLETEAFF. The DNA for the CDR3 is TGTGCTAGTGGTTTGACCCTGGAGACTGAAGCTTTCTTT.

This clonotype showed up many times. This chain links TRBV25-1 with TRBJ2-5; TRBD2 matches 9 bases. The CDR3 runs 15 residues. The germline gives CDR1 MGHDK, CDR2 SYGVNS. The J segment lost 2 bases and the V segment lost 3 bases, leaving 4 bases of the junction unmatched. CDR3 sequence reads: CASSDSTSGQETQYF. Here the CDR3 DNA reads TGTGCCAGCAGTGATTCGACTAGCGGACAAGAGACCCAGTACTTC.

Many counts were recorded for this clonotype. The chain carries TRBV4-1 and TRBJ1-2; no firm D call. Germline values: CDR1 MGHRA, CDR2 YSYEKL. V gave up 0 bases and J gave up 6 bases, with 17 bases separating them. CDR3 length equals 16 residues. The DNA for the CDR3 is TGCGCCAGCAGCCAAGATATAACCCGGGCCTGGGATGGCTACACCTTC. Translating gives CASSQDITRAWDGYTF.

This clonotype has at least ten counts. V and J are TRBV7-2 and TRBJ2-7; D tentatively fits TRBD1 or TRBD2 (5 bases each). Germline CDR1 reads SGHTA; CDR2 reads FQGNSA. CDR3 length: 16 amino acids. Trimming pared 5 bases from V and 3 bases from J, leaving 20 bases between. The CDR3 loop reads CASSARARDRLYEQYF. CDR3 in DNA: TGTGCCAGCAGCGCCCGGGCCCGGGACCGACTCTACGAGCAGTACTTC.

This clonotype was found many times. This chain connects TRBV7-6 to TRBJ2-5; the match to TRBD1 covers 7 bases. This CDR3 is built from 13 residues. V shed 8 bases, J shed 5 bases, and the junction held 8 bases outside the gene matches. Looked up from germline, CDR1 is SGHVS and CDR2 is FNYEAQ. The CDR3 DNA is TGTGCCAGCGGACACAGGGGCCGGGAGACCCAGTACTTC. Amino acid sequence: CASGHRGRETQYF. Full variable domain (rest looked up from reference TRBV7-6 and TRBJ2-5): GAGVSQSPRYKVTKRGQDVALRCDPISGHVSLYWYRQALGQGPEFLTYFNYEAQQDKSGLPNDRFSAERPEGSISTLTIQRTEQRDSAMYRCASGHRGRETQYFGPGTRLLVL.

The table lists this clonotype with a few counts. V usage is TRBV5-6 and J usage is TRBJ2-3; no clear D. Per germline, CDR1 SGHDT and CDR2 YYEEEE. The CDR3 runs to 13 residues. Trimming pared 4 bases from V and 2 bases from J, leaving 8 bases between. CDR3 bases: TGTGCCAGCAGCGTACAAATCACAGATACGCAGTATTTT. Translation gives CASSVQITDTQYF.

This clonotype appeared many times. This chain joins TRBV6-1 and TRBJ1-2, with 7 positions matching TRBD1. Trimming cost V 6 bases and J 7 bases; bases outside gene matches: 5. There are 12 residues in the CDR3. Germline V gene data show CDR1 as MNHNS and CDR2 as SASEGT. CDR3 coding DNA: TGTGCCAGCAGGACAGGGATGGGTGGCTACACCTTC. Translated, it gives CASRTGMGGYTF.